The 4 T cell receptor beta chains reported below all come from one sample, sequenced in a study of molecular identifiers for immune sequencing clone quantification. A single record per CDR3 protein comes from TCRdb applying MiXCR to the PCR reads. The data contain 350,000 or so distinct CDR3 sequences, about a fifth of them seen just once; the ten biggest clones take up 0.75% to 0.85%. Sequencing used naive CD8+ T cells from blood, with Jurkat cell RNA spiked in. The sample's subset: FACS-sorted CD8+CD4-CCR7+CD45RA+ naive T cells. Receptors were obtained from a human donor in good health. Some libraries in this study had Jurkat cell RNA spiked in.

Concerning this clonotype itself: A much larger clonotype is one base distant, so this may be a read error. The V gene is TRBV4-3, the J gene TRBJ2-3, with TRBD1 matching 10 bases. This CDR3 comprises 14 residues. Germline values: CDR1 LGHNA, CDR2 YSLEER. V was clipped by 4 bases and J by 5 bases; unmatched bases: 3. CDR3 region: CASSRTGGLDTQYF. CDR3 in DNA: TGCGCCAGCAGCCGGACAGGGGGTTTAGATACGCAGTATTTT.

This clonotype was seen repeatedly, ten times or more. V usage is TRBV18 and J usage is TRBJ2-1; D unclear. This CDR3 comprises 13 residues. Germline CDR1 KGHSH, CDR2 LQKENI. V gave up 6 bases and J gave up 5 bases, with 11 bases separating them. The DNA of the CDR3 is TGTGCCAGCTCGTCGGATGAGAACAATGAGCAGTTCTTC. It yields the protein CASSSDENNEQFF.

The rearrangement links TRBV4-3 to TRBJ2-7; D might be TRBD1 (5 bases). Per the germline V gene, CDR1 is LGHNA and CDR2 is YSLEER. The CDR3 extends over 14 amino acids. V was clipped by 1 base and J by 5 bases, with 12 bases between them. The CDR3: CASSQGIKGHEQYF. In DNA form, the CDR3 reads TGCGCCAGCAGCCAAGGGATTAAGGGGCACGAGCAGTACTTC.

For this clonotype: Since a much larger clone is just one base distant, this may be a read error. The chain combines TRBV5-3 with TRBJ2-3; possibly TRBD1 for D (5 bases). TRBV5-3 is an ORF, and what it does is uncertain. The CDR3 has 14 amino acids. CDR3 residues: CASSFDRNTGTQYF. The CDR3 DNA reads TGTGCCAGCAGCTTTGACAGAAACACAGGTACGCAGTATTTT.